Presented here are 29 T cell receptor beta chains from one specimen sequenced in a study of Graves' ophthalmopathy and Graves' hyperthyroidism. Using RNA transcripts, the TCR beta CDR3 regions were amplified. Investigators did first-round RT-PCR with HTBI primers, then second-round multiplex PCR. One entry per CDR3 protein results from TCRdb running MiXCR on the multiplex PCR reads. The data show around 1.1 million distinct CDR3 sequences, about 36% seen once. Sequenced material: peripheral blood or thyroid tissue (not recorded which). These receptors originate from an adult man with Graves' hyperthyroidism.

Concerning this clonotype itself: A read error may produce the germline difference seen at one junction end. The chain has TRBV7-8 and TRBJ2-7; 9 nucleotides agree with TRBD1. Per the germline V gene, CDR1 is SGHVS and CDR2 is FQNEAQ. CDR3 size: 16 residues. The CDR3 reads CASSQDGTGLQYEQYF. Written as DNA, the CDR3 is TGCGCCAGCAGCCAAGATGGGACAGGGCTTCAGTACGAGCAGTACTTC. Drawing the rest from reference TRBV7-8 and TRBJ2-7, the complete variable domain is GAGVSQSPRYKVAKRGQDVALRCDPISGHVSLFWYQQALGQGPEFLTYFQNEAQLDKSGLPSDRFFAERPEGSVSTLKIQRTQQEDSAVYLCASSQDGTGLQYEQYFGPGTRLTVT.

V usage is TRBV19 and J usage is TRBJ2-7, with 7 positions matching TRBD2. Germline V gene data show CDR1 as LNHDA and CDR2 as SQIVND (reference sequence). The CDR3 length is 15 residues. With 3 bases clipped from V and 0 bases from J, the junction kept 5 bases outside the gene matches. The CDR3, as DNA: TGTGCCAGTAGTATGTCGGCTAGCGGCTCCTACGAGCAGTACTTC. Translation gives CASSMSASGSYEQYF.

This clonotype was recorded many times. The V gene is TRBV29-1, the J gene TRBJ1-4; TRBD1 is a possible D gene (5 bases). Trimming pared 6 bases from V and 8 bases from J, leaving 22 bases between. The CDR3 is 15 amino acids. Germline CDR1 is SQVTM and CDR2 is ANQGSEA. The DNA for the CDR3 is TGCAGCGTGAAACACGGGACGGTGGAGGGAGAAAAACTGTTTTTT. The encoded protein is CSVKHGTVEGEKLFF.

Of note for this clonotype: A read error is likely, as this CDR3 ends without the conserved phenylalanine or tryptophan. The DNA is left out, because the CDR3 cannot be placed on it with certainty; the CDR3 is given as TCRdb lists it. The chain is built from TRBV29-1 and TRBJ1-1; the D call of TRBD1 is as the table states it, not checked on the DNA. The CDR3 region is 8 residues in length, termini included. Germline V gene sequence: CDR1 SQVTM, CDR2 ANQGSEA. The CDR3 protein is CSVNSGIS.

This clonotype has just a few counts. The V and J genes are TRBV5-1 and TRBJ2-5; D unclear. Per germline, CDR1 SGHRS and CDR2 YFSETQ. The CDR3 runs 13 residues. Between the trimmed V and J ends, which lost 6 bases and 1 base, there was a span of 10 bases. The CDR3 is CASNNPSQETQYF. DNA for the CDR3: TGCGCCAGCAATAACCCTTCCCAAGAGACCCAGTACTTC.

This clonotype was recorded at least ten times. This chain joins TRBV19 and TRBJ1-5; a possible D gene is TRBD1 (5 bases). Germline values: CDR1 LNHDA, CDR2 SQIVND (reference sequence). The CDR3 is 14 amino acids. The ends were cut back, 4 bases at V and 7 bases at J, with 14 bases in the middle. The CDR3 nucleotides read TGTGCCAGTAGTAGGAACCAGGGCGGACAGCCCCAGCATTTT. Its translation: CASSRNQGGQPQHF.

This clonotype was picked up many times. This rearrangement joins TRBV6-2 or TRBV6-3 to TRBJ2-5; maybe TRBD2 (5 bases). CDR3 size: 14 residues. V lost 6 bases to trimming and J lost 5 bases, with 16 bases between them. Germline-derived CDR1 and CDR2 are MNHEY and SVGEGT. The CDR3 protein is CASSLSRTGETQYF. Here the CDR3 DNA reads TGTGCCAGCAGCCTCTCCCGGACGGGGGAGACCCAGTACTTC.

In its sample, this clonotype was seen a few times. The CDR3 coding sequence is TGTGCCAGCAGTCCACCCCTGGGACGGGAAATCACTGAAGCTTTCTTT. Translation: CASSPPLGREITEAFF. V gene TRBV12-3 or TRBV12-4 combines with J gene TRBJ1-1; the D gene is possibly TRBD1 (5 bases). V lost 5 bases and J lost 4, with 20 bases in between. The CDR3 extends over 16 amino acids.

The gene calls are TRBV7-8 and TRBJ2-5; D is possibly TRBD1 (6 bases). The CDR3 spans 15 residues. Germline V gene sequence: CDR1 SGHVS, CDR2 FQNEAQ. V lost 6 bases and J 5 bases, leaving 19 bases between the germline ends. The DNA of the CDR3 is TGTGCCAGCAGTTCAACTTACTCAGGGGTGGAGACCCAGTACTTC. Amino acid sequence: CASSSTYSGVETQYF.

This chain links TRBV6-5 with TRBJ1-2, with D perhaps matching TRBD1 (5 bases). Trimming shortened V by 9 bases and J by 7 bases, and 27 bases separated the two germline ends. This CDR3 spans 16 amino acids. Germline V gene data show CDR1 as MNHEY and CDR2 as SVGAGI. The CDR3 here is CASRWTRAGRSGGYTF. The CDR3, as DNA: TGTGCCAGTCGCTGGACCAGGGCAGGGAGAAGTGGTGGCTACACCTTC.

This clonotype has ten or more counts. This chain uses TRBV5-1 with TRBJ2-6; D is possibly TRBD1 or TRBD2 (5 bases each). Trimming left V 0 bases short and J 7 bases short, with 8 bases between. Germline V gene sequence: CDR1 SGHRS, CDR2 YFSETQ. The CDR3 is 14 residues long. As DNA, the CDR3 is TGCGCCAGCAGCTTGGGGGACGGTGCCAACGTCCTGACTTTC. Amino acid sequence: CASSLGDGANVLTF.

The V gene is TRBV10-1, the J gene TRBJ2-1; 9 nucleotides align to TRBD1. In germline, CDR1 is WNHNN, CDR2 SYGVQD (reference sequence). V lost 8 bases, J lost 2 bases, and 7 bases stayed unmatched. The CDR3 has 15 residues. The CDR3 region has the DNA TGCGCCAGCTCCCGGACAGGGGATACCTACAATGAGCAGTTCTTC. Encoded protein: CASSRTGDTYNEQFF.

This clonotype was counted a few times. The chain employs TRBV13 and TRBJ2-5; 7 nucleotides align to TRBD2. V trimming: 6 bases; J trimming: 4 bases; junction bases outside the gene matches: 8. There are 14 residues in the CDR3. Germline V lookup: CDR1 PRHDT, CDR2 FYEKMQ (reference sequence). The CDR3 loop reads CASRGRDRLETQYF. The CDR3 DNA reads TGTGCCAGCAGGGGGAGGGACCGCCTAGAGACCCAGTACTTC.

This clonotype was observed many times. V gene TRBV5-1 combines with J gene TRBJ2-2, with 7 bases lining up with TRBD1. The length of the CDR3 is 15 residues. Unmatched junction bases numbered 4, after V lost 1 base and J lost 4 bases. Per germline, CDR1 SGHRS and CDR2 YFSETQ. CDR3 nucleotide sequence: TGCGCCAGCAGCTTGACAGGGGTGAGCACCGGGGAGCTGTTTTTT. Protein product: CASSLTGVSTGELFF.

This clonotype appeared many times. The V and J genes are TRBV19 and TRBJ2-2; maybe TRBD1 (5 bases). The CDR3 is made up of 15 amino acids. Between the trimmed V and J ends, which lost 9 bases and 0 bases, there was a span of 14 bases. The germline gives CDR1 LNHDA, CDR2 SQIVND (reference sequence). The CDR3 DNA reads TGTGCCAGCAGGGTGGGCCGCGCGAACACCGGGGAGCTGTTTTTT. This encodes CASRVGRANTGELFF.

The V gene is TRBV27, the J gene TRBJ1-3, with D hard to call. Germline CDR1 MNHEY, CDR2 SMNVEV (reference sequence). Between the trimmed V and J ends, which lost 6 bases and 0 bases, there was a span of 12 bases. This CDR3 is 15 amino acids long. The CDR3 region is CASSPNRDSGNTIYF. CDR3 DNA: TGTGCCAGCAGCCCTAACCGAGACTCTGGAAACACCATATATTTT.

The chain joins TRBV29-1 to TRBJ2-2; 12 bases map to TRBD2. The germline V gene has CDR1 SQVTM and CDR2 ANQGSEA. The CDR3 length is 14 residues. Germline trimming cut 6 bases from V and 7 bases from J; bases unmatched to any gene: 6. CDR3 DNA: TGCAGCGTCCAGACTAGCGGGAGAGTCGGGGAGCTGTTTTTT. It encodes CSVQTSGRVGELFF.

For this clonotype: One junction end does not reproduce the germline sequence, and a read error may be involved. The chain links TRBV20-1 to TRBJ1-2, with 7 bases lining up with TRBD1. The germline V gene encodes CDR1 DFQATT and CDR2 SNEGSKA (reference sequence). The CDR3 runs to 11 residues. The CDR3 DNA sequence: TGCAGTGCTAAAGAACAGGGGTTGGACGCCTTC. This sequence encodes CSAKEQGLDAF.

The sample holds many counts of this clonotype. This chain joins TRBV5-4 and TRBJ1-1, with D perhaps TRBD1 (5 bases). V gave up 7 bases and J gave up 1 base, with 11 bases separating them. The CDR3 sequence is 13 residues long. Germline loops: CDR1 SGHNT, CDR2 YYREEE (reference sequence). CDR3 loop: CASGHFSNTEAFF. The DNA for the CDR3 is TGTGCCAGCGGACACTTTTCGAACACTGAAGCTTTCTTT.

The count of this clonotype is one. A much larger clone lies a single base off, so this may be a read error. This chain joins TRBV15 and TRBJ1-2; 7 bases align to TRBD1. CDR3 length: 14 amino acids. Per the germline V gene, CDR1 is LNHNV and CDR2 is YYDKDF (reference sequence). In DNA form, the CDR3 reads TGTGCCAGCAGAGGGACAGCGGGATTGCACGGCTACATCTTC. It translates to CASRGTAGLHGYIF. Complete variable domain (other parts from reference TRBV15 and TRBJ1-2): DAMVIQNPRYQVTQFGKPVTLSCSQTLNHNVMYWYQQKSSQAPKLLFHYYDKDFNNEADTPDNFQSRRPNTSFCFLDIRSPGLGDTAMYLCASRGTAGLHGYIFGSGTRLTVV.

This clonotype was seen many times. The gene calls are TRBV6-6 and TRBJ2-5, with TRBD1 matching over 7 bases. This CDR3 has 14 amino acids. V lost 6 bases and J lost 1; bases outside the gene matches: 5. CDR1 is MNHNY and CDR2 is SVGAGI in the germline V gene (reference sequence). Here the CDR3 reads CASRRDRVQETQYF. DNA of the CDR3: TGTGCCAGCAGGAGAGACAGGGTCCAAGAGACCCAGTACTTC.

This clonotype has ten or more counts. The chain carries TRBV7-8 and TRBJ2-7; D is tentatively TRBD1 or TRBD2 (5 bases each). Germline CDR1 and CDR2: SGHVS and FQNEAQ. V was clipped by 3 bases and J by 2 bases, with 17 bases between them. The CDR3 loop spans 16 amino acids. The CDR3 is CASSLLHDSGPYEQYF. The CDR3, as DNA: TGTGCCAGCAGCTTGCTGCATGACAGCGGACCCTACGAGCAGTACTTC.

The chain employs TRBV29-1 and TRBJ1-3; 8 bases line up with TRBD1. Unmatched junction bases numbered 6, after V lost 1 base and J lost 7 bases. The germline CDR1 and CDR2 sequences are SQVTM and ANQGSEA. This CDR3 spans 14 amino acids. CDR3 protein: CSVEGGQDGNTIYF. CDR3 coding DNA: TGCAGCGTTGAAGGGGGACAGGATGGGAACACCATATATTTT. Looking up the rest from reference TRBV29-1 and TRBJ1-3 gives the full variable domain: SAVISQKPSRDICQRGTSLTIQCQVDSQVTMMFWYRQQPGQSLTLIATANQGSEATYESGFVIDKFPISRPNLTFSTLTVSNMSPEDSSIYLCSVEGGQDGNTIYFGEGSWLTVV.

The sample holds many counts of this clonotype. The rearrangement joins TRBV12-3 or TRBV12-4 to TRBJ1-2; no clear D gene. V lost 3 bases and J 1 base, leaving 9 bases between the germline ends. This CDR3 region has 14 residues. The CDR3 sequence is CASSFGGINYGYTF. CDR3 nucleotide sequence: TGTGCCAGCAGTTTTGGAGGGATTAACTATGGCTACACCTTC.

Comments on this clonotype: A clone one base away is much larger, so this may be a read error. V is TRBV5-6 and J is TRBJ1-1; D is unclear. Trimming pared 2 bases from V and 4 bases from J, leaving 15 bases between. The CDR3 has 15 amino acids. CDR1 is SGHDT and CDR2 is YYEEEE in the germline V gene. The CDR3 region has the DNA TGTGCCAGCAGCTTATCCATCGGGATGAGCACTGAAGCTTTCTTT. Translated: CASSLSIGMSTEAFF.

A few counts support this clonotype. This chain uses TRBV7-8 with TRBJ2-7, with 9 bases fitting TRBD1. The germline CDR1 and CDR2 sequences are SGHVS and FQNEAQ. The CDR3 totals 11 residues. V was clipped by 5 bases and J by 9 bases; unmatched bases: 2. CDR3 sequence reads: CASSQGQGQYF. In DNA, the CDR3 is TGTGCCAGCAGCCAGGGACAGGGGCAGTACTTC.

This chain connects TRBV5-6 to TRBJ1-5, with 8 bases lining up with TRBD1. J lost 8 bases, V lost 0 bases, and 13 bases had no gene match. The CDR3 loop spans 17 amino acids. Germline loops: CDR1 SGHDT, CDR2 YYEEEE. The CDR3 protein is CASSLDWEDRVEEPQHF. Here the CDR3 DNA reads TGTGCCAGCAGCTTGGATTGGGAGGACAGGGTAGAGGAGCCCCAGCATTTT.

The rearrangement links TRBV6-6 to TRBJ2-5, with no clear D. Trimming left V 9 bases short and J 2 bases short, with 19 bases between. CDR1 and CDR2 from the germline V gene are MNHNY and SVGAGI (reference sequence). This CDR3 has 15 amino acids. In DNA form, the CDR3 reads TGTGCCAGTACGCCATCATCAGCTTATCAAGAGACCCAGTACTTC. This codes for CASTPSSAYQETQYF.

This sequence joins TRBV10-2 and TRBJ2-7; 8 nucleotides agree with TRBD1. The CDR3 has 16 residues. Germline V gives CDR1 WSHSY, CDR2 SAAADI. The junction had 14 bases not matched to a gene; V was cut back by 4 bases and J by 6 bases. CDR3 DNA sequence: TGCGCCAGCAGTGCTAGGCAAACGGACAGGGCAAGCGAGCAGTACTTC. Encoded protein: CASSARQTDRASEQYF.